A selection of T cell receptor beta chains follows, all from one sample in a study of T cells after yellow fever vaccination. In TCRdb, the 5' RACE reads were re-called with MiXCR into one record per CDR3 protein. The data show under 700,000 distinct CDR3 sequences, roughly 17% seen once. The sequenced sample was PBMCs, obtained 5 days after the first yellow fever vaccination. The receptor source for this set is a man aged 18 to 29 who received the YFV17D yellow fever vaccine. The CDR3 runs from the conserved cysteine through the conserved F or W. A D gene is named only where the DNA matches it firmly. Size is stated for part of the rows, as once, few or many counts, or as a class when the clone is expanded.

V	size	D	J	DNA	CDR3
TRBV11-1	few	TRBD2	TRBJ2-3	TGTGCCAGCACCGTCCTCCTCCAGAGGCGGGGGACCACTAGCACAGATACGCAGTATTTT	CASTVLLQRRGTTSTDTQYF
TRBV6-2/TRBV6-3	few	NA	TRBJ1-5	TGTGCCAGCAGTACCGGGAGCCCCCAGCATTTT	CASSTGSPQHF
TRBV29-1	NA	NA	TRBJ2-5	TGCAGCGGGAAGACAGGAGGAGAGACCCAGTACTTC	CSGKTGGETQYF
TRBV7-2	few	NA	TRBJ2-1	TGTGCCAGCAGCCCGGCGGTCGGGGTCTCCTACAATGAGCAGTTCTTC	CASSPAVGVSYNEQFF
TRBV6-1	NA	NA	TRBJ1-4	TGTGCCAGCAGTACCCACGTATGGGGTGAAAAACTGTTTTTT	CASSTHVWGEKLFF
TRBV2	few	TRBD1	TRBJ1-6	TGTGCCAGCAGCCGACAGGGCGACAATTCACCCCTCCACTTT	CASSRQGDNSPLHF
TRBV12-3/TRBV12-4	many	NA	TRBJ1-5	TGTGCCAGCAGTTTTGGAACAGGGCGTAGCAATCAGCCCCAGCATTTT	CASSFGTGRSNQPQHF
TRBV2	NA	NA	TRBJ1-1	TGTGCCAGCAGTACAGGGTTTCTCCAACTCGAAGCTTTCTTT	CASSTGFLQLEAFF
TRBV10-3	few	NA	TRBJ1-2	TGTGCCATCAGTGAGACTGTGTGGGGCTTTGGCTACACCTTC	CAISETVWGFGYTF
TRBV2	few	NA	TRBJ1-1	TGTGCCAGCGGCGGTATGAACACTGAAGCTTTCTTT	CASGGMNTEAFF
TRBV7-9	NA	NA	TRBJ1-3	TGTGCCAGCGGGGCAGGGAGTGGAAACACCATATATTTT	CASGAGSGNTIYF
TRBV5-1	many	NA	TRBJ2-1	TGCGCCAGCAGCTTGCGACAGCCAGTTAATGAGCAGTTCTTC	CASSLRQPVNEQFF
TRBV7-9	NA	TRBD1	TRBJ2-3	TGTGCCAGCAGTCGCTCGGACAGGGGGGGGCCAGATACGCAGTATTTT	CASSRSDRGGPDTQYF
TRBV6-5	NA	TRBD2	TRBJ2-1	TGTGCCAGCAGCTACACCTCCAGCGGGGCCGGGGGTGAGCAGTTCTTC	CASSYTSSGAGGEQFF
TRBV7-2	many	NA	TRBJ2-5	TGTGCCAGCAGTTCGGGCCCCATCGCAGAGACCCAGTACTTC	CASSSGPIAETQYF
TRBV3-1	NA	TRBD1	TRBJ1-1	TGTGCCAGCAGCCTGGGACAGTGGAACACTGAAGCTTTCTTT	CASSLGQWNTEAFF
TRBV12-3/TRBV12-4	NA	NA	TRBJ1-1	TGTGCCAGCAGTTTAGCCCCGGCTAATGAAGCTTTCTTT	CASSLAPANEAFF
TRBV18	NA	NA	TRBJ1-5	TGTGCCAGTCATGGACAGCTTAATCAGCCCCAGCATTTT	CASHGQLNQPQHF
TRBV30	NA	NA	TRBJ2-1	TGTGCCTGGAGTGTACTTGGGGGAGAGCAGTTCTTC	CAWSVLGGEQFF
TRBV7-3	NA	NA	TRBJ2-7	TGTGCCAGCAGCTTGCGGACGCGAACCTACGAGCAGTACTTC	CASSLRTRTYEQYF
TRBV18	many	NA	TRBJ2-5	TGTGCCAGCTCCCGGGGAGTTGAAGAGACCCAGTACTTC	CASSRGVEETQYF
TRBV7-8	NA	NA	TRBJ1-5	TGTGCCAGCAGCTTACGTCGACTTCAGCCCCAGCATTTT	CASSLRRLQPQHF
TRBV20-1	NA	TRBD2	TRBJ2-1	TGCAGTGCTAGAGCCCAAACTAGCGGGGGGTACAATGAGCAGTTCTTC	CSARAQTSGGYNEQFF
TRBV11-2	few	NA	TRBJ2-6	TGTGCCAGCACATCCAGGGTCAGTACCAGACTCTCTGGGGCCAACGTCCTGACTTTC	CASTSRVSTRLSGANVLTF
TRBV9	NA	NA	TRBJ2-1	TGTGCCAGCAGCGTAGGGGGGAACGGCTACAATGAGCAGTTCTTC	CASSVGGNGYNEQFF
TRBV6-5	NA	NA	TRBJ2-2	TGTGCCATCAGGGGCACCGGGGAGCTGTTTTTT	CAIRGTGELFF
TRBV28	NA	TRBD2	TRBJ2-5	TGTGCCAGCAGTTTACAGGGACTAAGGACCCAGTACTTC	CASSLQGLRTQYF
TRBV25-1	few	NA	TRBJ1-3	TGTGCCAGCAGTGAGCCTGGAAACACCATATATTTT	CASSEPGNTIYF
TRBV7-2	NA	NA	TRBJ1-5	TGTGCCAGCAGCTTAGAGGGGGGACATAGCAATCAGCCCCAGCATTTT	CASSLEGGHSNQPQHF
TRBV12-3/TRBV12-4	NA	TRBD2	TRBJ2-1	TGTGCCAGCAGCCTGGTGGCGGGGGAGCCCTACAATGAGCAGTTCTTC	CASSLVAGEPYNEQFF
TRBV11-2	NA	NA	TRBJ2-1	TGTGCCAGCAGCTTAGAGGGGAGGGAGCAGTTCTTC	CASSLEGREQFF
TRBV2	few	TRBD1	TRBJ1-6	TGTGCCAGCGGGGAAATCGGACAGGGGAGCTCCTATAATTCACCCCTCCACTTT	CASGEIGQGSSYNSPLHF
TRBV7-8	few	NA	TRBJ2-2	TGTGCCAGCAGACCCCCAGGAGGGTTCGGGAAGCTGTTTTTT	CASRPPGGFGKLFF
TRBV7-8	few	TRBD2	TRBJ2-7	TGTGCCAGCAGCTTACGTATCGGACTAGCGGGATCCTACGAGCAGTACTTC	CASSLRIGLAGSYEQYF
TRBV2	few	NA	TRBJ2-2	TGTGCCACGGGGGCTAACCCTGGAGGCGGGGAGCTGTTTTTT	CATGANPGGGELFF